The 27 T cell receptor beta chains reported below all come from one sample, sequenced in a study of OX40 agonist ivuxolimab in advanced cancers. Libraries were prepared by immunoSEQ multiplex PCR; TCRdb keeps only in-frame clonotypes and omits some of them. The sample yields about 46,000 clones, roughly 80% seen once. The sample in question was CD4+ or CD8+ T cells sorted from blood, obtained in a trial of the OX40 agonist ivuxolimab. The receptors originated from an adult with an advanced solid tumor such as melanoma, head and neck, liver or kidney cancer.

The chain uses TRBV4-1 and TRBJ1-3; 7 positions match TRBD1. V lost 4 bases and J lost 0; bases outside the gene matches: 9. Per the germline V gene, CDR1 is MGHRA and CDR2 is YSYEKL. The CDR3 extends over 17 amino acids. CDR3 bases: TGCGCCAGCAGCCGACCGGGACAGAAGATCTCTGGAAACACCATATATTTT. Translation gives CASSRPGQKISGNTIYF.

This rearrangement joins TRBV19 to TRBJ2-7; the D gene is possibly TRBD2 (6 bases). Trimming shortened V by 6 bases and J by 9 bases, and 18 bases separated the two germline ends. From germline, CDR1 is LNHDA and CDR2 SQIVND (reference sequence). The CDR3 spans 13 residues. The CDR3 nucleotides are TGTGCCAGTAGCCCGGTGGGTGGAGGGCGGCAGTACTTC. Protein: CASSPVGGGRQYF. The variable domain in full, with the rest retrieved from reference TRBV19 and TRBJ2-7, is DGGITQSPKYLFRKEGQNVTLSCEQNLNHDAMYWYRQDPGQGLRLIYYSQIVNDFQKGDIAEGYSVSREKKESFPLTVTSAQKNPTAFYLCASSPVGGGRQYFGPGTRLTVT.

The V and J genes are TRBV11-2 and TRBJ1-3; D unresolved. Germline V gene sequence: CDR1 SGHAT, CDR2 FQNNGV. Trimming removed 5 bases from V and 0 bases from J, with 14 bases in between. This CDR3 contains 16 residues. The DNA of the CDR3 is TGTGCCAGCAGCGCACAGCGCCCTTTCTCTGGAAACACCATATATTTT. Translated, it gives CASSAQRPFSGNTIYF.

The chain couples TRBV19 to TRBJ2-1; 11 bases are shared with TRBD2. The trim removed 6 bases at V and 3 bases at J, leaving 7 bases unmatched. Germline CDR1 is LNHDA and CDR2 is SQIVND (reference sequence). The CDR3 contains 16 residues. CDR3 protein: CASSDSGRANYNEQFF. The DNA for the CDR3 is TGTGCCAGTAGCGATAGCGGGAGGGCCAACTACAATGAGCAGTTCTTC.

The chain couples TRBV9 to TRBJ2-7; 11 bases are shared with TRBD2. Germline values: CDR1 SGDLS, CDR2 YYNGEE. J gave up 6 bases and V 0 bases, and 2 bases lay outside the gene matches. The CDR3 sequence is 14 residues long. CDR3 in amino acids: CASSVGTSGGEQYF. As DNA, the CDR3 is TGTGCCAGCAGCGTAGGAACTAGCGGGGGCGAGCAGTACTTC. Combining the CDR3 with reference TRBV9 and TRBJ2-7 gives the whole variable domain DSGVTQTPKHLITATGQRVTLRCSPRSGDLSVYWYQQSLDQGLQFLIQYYNGEERAKGNILERFSAQQFPDLHSELNLSSLELGDSALYFCASSVGTSGGEQYFGPGTRLTVT.

The J gene is TRBJ2-1, the V gene TRBV9, with 8 bases lining up with TRBD2. V was clipped by 0 bases and J by 6 bases; unmatched bases: 2. The V gene's germline CDR1 is SGDLS and CDR2 YYNGEE. The CDR3 runs 14 residues. CDR3 sequence reads: CASSVAGGVNEQFF. The CDR3 nucleotides read TGTGCCAGCAGCGTAGCGGGAGGGGTCAATGAGCAGTTCTTC. Full variable domain (outside the CDR3, taken from reference TRBV9 and TRBJ2-1): DSGVTQTPKHLITATGQRVTLRCSPRSGDLSVYWYQQSLDQGLQFLIQYYNGEERAKGNILERFSAQQFPDLHSELNLSSLELGDSALYFCASSVAGGVNEQFFGPGTRLTVL.

The V call is TRBV15, the J call TRBJ1-3; D is unclear. Germline assignment: CDR1 LNHNV and CDR2 YYDKDF (reference sequence). The CDR3 is 17 residues long. V lost 0 bases and J lost 0, with 12 bases in between. For the CDR3, the DNA is TGTGCCACCAGCAGAGATTTCGGGGTATACTCTGGAAACACCATATATTTT. Translating gives CATSRDFGVYSGNTIYF.

The CDR3 is CASSFGDTSGLTYNEQFF. CDR3 DNA sequence: TGTGCCAGCAGCTTCGGAGATACCTCGGGACTGACTTACAATGAGCAGTTCTTC. This chain joins TRBV11-2 and TRBJ2-1, with D perhaps TRBD2 (6 bases). Germline CDR1 reads SGHAT; CDR2 reads FQNNGV. V was cut by 3 bases and J by 4 bases, with 22 bases left in between. This CDR3 is built from 18 residues.

The chain links TRBV7-6 to TRBJ1-5, with a tentative D call TRBD1 (5 bases). Germline V gives CDR1 SGHVS, CDR2 FNYEAQ. V lost 5 bases and J 2 bases, leaving 10 bases between the germline ends. The CDR3 totals 14 residues. Here the CDR3 DNA reads TGTGCCAGCAGCCGGTGGGGGGGCAATCAGCCCCAGCATTTT. Protein: CASSRWGGNQPQHF.

V and J are TRBV18 and TRBJ2-4, with TRBD1 matching over 7 bases. The CDR3 loop spans 19 amino acids. The V and J ends lost 6 bases and 0 bases, in that order; junction bases with no gene match: 17. Germline V CDR1 and CDR2: KGHSH, LQKENI. CDR3 DNA: TGTGCCAGCTCGCCCACAGGGGAGATCCTATTCCTAGCCAAAAACATTCAGTACTTC. Translation gives CASSPTGEILFLAKNIQYF. Based on the CDR3 plus reference TRBV18 and TRBJ2-4, the full variable domain is NAGVMQNPRHLVRRRGQEARLRCSPMKGHSHVYWYRQLPEEGLKFMVYLQKENIIDESGMPKERFSAEFPKEGPSILRIQQVVRGDSAAYFCASSPTGEILFLAKNIQYFGAGTRLSVL.

This clone was observed a single time. This chain links TRBV2 with TRBJ2-2, with D possibly being TRBD2 (6 bases). Trimming stripped 3 bases from V and 6 bases from J, with 17 bases between. Germline-derived CDR1 and CDR2 are SNHLY and FYNNEI. The CDR3 is 16 amino acids. The DNA of the CDR3 is TGTGCCAGCAGTGACGTCGGGAGCGCGGTTGCCGGGGAGCTGTTTTTT. This gives the protein CASSDVGSAVAGELFF. Full variable domain (remainder filled in from reference TRBV2 and TRBJ2-2): EPEVTQTPSHQVTQMGQEVILRCVPISNHLYFYWYRQILGQKVEFLVSFYNNEISEKSEIFDDQFSVERPDGSNFTLKIRSTKLEDSAMYFCASSDVGSAVAGELFFGEGSRLTVL.

The CDR3 coding sequence is TGCAGCGTTGAATGGGGGGCACTCAGGACCCAGTACTTC. This encodes CSVEWGALRTQYF. This rearrangement joins TRBV29-1 to TRBJ2-5; D tentatively reads TRBD1 or TRBD2 (6 bases each). V was shortened by 2 bases and J by 7 bases, with 14 bases between the two germline ends. The CDR3 is made up of 13 amino acids. The germline CDR1 and CDR2 sequences are SQVTM and ANQGSEA.

The gene calls are TRBV5-1 and TRBJ1-1; D is undetermined. The CDR3 consists of 14 residues. CDR1 and CDR2 from the germline V gene are SGHRS and YFSETQ. Trimming cost V 1 base and J 1 base, with 8 bases left between them. DNA of the CDR3: TGCGCCAGCAGCTTGACAGCCTCGAACACTGAAGCTTTCTTT. Protein product: CASSLTASNTEAFF.

This rearrangement joins TRBV4-1 to TRBJ2-6; D unclear. Per germline, CDR1 MGHRA and CDR2 YSYEKL. The CDR3 sequence is 18 residues long. V lost 1 base, J lost 0 bases, and 13 bases lay in between. CDR3 sequence reads: CASSQVPIIASGANVLTF. In nucleotides, the CDR3 is TGCGCCAGCAGCCAAGTGCCCATAATAGCCTCTGGGGCCAACGTCCTGACTTTC.

This clone has more than one count but fewer than ten. The J gene is TRBJ2-1, the V gene TRBV4-3; 7 bases line up with TRBD1. This CDR3 region has 16 residues. Germline V CDR1 and CDR2: LGHNA, YSLEER. J gave up 3 bases and V 4 bases, and 9 bases lay outside the gene matches. The CDR3 loop reads CASSRARTGNYNEQFF. The DNA of the CDR3 is TGCGCCAGCAGCCGCGCTCGGACAGGTAACTACAATGAGCAGTTCTTC.

Worth noting for this clone: Other nucleotide sequences in the sample specify the same CDR3. The rearrangement joins TRBV18 to TRBJ2-3, with 10 bases aligning to TRBD1. With V trimmed by 0 bases and J by 6 bases, 3 bases remained unmatched. This CDR3 is 15 amino acids long. Per germline, CDR1 KGHSH and CDR2 LQKENI. CDR3 bases: TGTGCCAGCTCACCACCGGGACAGGGGTCGGATACGCAGTATTTT. Translating it yields CASSPPGQGSDTQYF.

The chain is built from TRBV7-9 and TRBJ1-2; D ambiguous. Trimming cost V 0 bases and J 4 bases, with 12 bases left between them. From germline, CDR1 is SEHNR and CDR2 FQNEAQ (reference sequence). The CDR3 spans 15 residues. The DNA for the CDR3 is TGTGCCAGCAGCTTAGCGCCTACAGTCAGCTATGGCTACACCTTC. It translates to CASSLAPTVSYGYTF.

The chain carries TRBV4-2 and TRBJ1-4; D is ambiguous. The V gene lost 1 base and the J gene lost 0 bases, with 6 bases spanning the gap. Germline V CDR1 and CDR2: LGHNA, YNFKEQ. This CDR3 contains 15 residues. CDR3 residues: CASSQGQATNEKLFF. The CDR3 DNA sequence: TGTGCCAGCAGCCAAGGACAAGCAACTAATGAAAAACTGTTTTTT.

This clone was seen once. The chain uses TRBV28 and TRBJ2-6, with a weak D call TRBD2 (6 bases). With 2 bases removed from V and 0 bases from J, the gap between germline ends came to 11 bases. This CDR3 comprises 17 residues. Germline CDR1 and CDR2: MDHEN and SYDVKM. As DNA, the CDR3 is TGTGCCAGCAGTTTACAAGGGAGGACCTCTGGGGCCAACGTCCTGACTTTC. It yields the protein CASSLQGRTSGANVLTF.

This chain joins TRBV7-8 and TRBJ1-4, with 10 bases fitting TRBD1. Germline CDR1 and CDR2: SGHVS and FQNEAQ. V was clipped by 1 base and J by 12 bases; unmatched bases: 11. CDR3 length: 16 residues. CDR3 loop: CASSLVTGGTDIQLFF. The CDR3 nucleotides are TGTGCCAGCAGCTTAGTGACAGGGGGCACCGATATACAACTGTTTTTT.

As DNA, the CDR3 is TGTGCCAGCTCCCGGGACAGGGAGGACATTCAGTACTTC. It encodes CASSRDREDIQYF. The V gene is TRBV2, the J gene TRBJ2-4, with 9 bases lining up with TRBD1. Germline V lookup: CDR1 SNHLY, CDR2 FYNNEI. J lost 8 bases, V lost 8 bases, and 7 bases had no gene match. CDR3 length: 13 residues.

V gene TRBV7-3 combines with J gene TRBJ2-2; TRBD1 aligns across 7 bases. The germline V gene has CDR1 SGHTA and CDR2 FQGTGA. The CDR3 runs 17 residues. J lost 4 bases, V lost 5 bases, and 13 bases had no gene match. The CDR3 here is CASSPRWGTDPTGELFF. Here the CDR3 DNA reads TGTGCCAGCAGCCCCCGTTGGGGGACAGACCCCACCGGGGAGCTGTTTTTT. The full variable domain, completed using reference TRBV7-3 and TRBJ2-2, is GAGVSQTPSNKVTEKGKYVELRCDPISGHTALYWYRQSLGQGPEFLIYFQGTGAADDSGLPNDRFFAVRPEGSVSTLKIQRTERGDSAVYLCASSPRWGTDPTGELFFGEGSRLTVL.

The J gene is TRBJ2-1, the V gene TRBV12-5; D is unclear. Germline V CDR1 and CDR2: LGHNT, FRNRAP. With 4 bases removed from V and 8 bases from J, the gap between germline ends came to 6 bases. CDR3 length equals 11 residues. CDR3 in DNA: TGTGCTAGTGGTTCAGGTTATGAGCAGTTCTTC. Amino acid sequence: CASGSGYEQFF.

The chain has TRBV7-8 and TRBJ1-1; D is unclear. The CDR3 totals 14 residues. Trimming removed 1 base from V and 6 bases from J, with 12 bases in between. Germline V gene data show CDR1 as SGHVS and CDR2 as FQNEAQ. The chain's CDR3 is CASSLVTGTSEAFF. The CDR3 region has the DNA TGTGCCAGCAGCTTAGTTACCGGAACGTCTGAAGCTTTCTTT.

The DNA for the CDR3 is TGTGCCAGCAGTGAAGCGCTTGGGGGGCTCACTGAAGCTTTCTTT. This sequence encodes CASSEALGGLTEAFF. J is TRBJ1-1 and V is TRBV2; tentative D call: TRBD1 (6 bases). Germline values: CDR1 SNHLY, CDR2 FYNNEI. CDR3 size: 15 residues. Trimming left V 0 bases short and J 4 bases short, with 12 bases between.

V gene TRBV5-4 combines with J gene TRBJ2-7; 8 bases are shared with TRBD2. The CDR3 contains 15 residues. CDR1 SGHNT and CDR2 YYREEE come from the germline V gene (reference sequence). Germline trimming cut 0 bases from V and 5 bases from J; bases unmatched to any gene: 7. The CDR3 nucleotides are TGTGCCAGCAGCTTGGATGCGGGGGGCATAGACGAGCAGTACTTC. Protein product: CASSLDAGGIDEQYF. Full variable domain (outside the CDR3, taken from reference TRBV5-4 and TRBJ2-7): ETGVTQSPTHLIKTRGQQVTLRCSSQSGHNTVSWYQQALGQGPQFIFQYYREEENGRGNFPPRFSGLQFPNYSSELNVNALELDDSALYLCASSLDAGGIDEQYFGPGTRLTVT.

The V call is TRBV15, the J call TRBJ1-5; 7 bases agree with TRBD1. Looked up from germline, CDR1 is LNHNV and CDR2 is YYDKDF (reference sequence). The ends lost 0 bases at V and 4 bases at J; junction bases unmatched: 15. This CDR3 region has 19 residues. CDR3: CATSRDRGGGKTYNQPQHF. The CDR3 DNA reads as TGTGCCACCAGCAGAGATCGGGGAGGGGGCAAAACTTATAATCAGCCCCAGCATTTT.